This T cell receptor beta chain was profiled in a study of blood T cells in healthy people across ages. Every donor contributed around 10 milliliters of peripheral blood by blood draw. The study's findings and limits: TCR beta diversity correlated strongly with naive T cell percentage.

The authors ran a second PCR of roughly 7 to 11 cycles using a sample-barcoded 5' primer and a J-beta primer mix. In TCRdb, the 5' RACE reads were re-called with MiXCR into one record per CDR3 protein. The sample comprises more than 600,000 distinct CDR3 sequences, approximately 25% of which are singletons, and 8% to 10% rests with the top ten. Only a few counts were recorded for this clonotype. Its antigen is undetermined. V gave up 4 bases and J gave up 6 bases, with 10 bases separating them. CDR3 size: 14 residues. CDR1 and CDR2 from the germline V gene are SGHTA and FQGTGA. These data were likewise used in another study, on T cells of mothers and their children. That work states: Each child gave a few million TCR beta CDR3 reads (each mother, over 9 million). Related mother-child pairs shared slightly more overlap than unrelated pairs, but the difference was non-significant.

The sample consisted of blood. This sequence joins TRBV7-3 and TRBJ1-6; a weak D match, TRBD1 (5 bases). This TCR derives from a boy younger than 18 in good health. Here the CDR3 reads CASSSGPRNSPLHF. Here the CDR3 DNA reads TGTGCCAGCAGCTCGGGACCGCGTAATTCACCCCTCCACTTT.